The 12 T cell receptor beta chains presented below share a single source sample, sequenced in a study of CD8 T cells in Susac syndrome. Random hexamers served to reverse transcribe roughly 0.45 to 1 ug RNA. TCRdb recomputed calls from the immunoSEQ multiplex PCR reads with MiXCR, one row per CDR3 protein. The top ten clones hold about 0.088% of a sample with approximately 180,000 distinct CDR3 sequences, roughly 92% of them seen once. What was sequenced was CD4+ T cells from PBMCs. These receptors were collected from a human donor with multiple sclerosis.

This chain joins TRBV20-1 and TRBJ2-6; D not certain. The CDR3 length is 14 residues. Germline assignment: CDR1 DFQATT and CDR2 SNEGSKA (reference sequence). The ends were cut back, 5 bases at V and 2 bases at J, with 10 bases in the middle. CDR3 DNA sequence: TGCAGTGCTCCACGGAGCGCTGGGGCCAACGTCCTGACTTTC. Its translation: CSAPRSAGANVLTF.

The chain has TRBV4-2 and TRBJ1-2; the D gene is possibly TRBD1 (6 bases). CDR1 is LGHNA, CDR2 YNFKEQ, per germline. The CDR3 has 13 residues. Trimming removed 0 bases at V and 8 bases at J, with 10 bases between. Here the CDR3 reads CASSQEAGAGYTF. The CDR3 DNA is TGTGCCAGCAGCCAAGAGGCAGGGGCCGGCTACACCTTC.

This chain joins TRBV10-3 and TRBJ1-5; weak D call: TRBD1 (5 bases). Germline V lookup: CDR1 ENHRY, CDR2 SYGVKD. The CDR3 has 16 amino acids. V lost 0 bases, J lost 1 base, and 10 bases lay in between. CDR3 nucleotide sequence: TGTGCCATCAGTGAGTCTCCAGGGATAAGCAATCAGCCCCAGCATTTT. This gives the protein CAISESPGISNQPQHF.

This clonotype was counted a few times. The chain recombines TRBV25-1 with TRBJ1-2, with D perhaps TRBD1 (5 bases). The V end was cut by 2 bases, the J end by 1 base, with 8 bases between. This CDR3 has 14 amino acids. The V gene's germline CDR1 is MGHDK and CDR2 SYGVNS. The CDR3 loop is CASSEGGFNYGYTF. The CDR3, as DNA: TGTGCCAGCAGTGAAGGGGGTTTTAACTATGGCTACACCTTC.

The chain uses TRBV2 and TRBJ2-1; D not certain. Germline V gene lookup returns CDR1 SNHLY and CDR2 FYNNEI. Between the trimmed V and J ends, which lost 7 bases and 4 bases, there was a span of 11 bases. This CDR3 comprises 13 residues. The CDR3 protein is CASKAAPYNEQFF. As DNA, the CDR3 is TGTGCCAGCAAGGCGGCACCGTACAATGAGCAGTTCTTC.

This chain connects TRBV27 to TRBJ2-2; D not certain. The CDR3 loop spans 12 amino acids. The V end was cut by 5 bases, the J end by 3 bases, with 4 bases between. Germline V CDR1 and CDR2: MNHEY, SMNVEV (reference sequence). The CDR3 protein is CASSHYTGELFF. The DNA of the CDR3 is TGTGCCAGCAGTCATTACACCGGGGAGCTGTTTTTT.

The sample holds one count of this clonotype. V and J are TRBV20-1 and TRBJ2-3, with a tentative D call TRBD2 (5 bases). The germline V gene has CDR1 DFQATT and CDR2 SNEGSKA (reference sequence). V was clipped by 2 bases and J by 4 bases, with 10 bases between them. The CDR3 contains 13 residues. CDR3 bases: TGCAGTGCTAGAACTGGAGGACCAGATACGCAGTATTTT. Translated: CSARTGGPDTQYF.

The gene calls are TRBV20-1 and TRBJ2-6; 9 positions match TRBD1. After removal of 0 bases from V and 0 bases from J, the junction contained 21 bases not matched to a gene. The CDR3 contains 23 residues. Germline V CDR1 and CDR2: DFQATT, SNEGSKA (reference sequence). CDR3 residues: CSARDERRWGQGQLISGANVLTF. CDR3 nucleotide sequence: TGCAGTGCTAGAGATGAGAGAAGATGGGGACAGGGTCAATTAATCTCTGGGGCCAACGTCCTGACTTTC.

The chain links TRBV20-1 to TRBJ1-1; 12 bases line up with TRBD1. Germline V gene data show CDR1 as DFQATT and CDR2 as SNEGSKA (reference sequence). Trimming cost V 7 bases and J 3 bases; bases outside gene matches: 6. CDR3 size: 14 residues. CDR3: CSVPGQGAYTEAFF. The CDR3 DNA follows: TGCAGTGTCCCGGGACAGGGGGCCTACACTGAAGCTTTCTTT.

The CDR3 bases are TGTGCCAGCTCCCCCGTGGGCTCTGCCTATGGCTACACCTTC. Translation gives CASSPVGSAYGYTF. J is TRBJ1-2 and V is TRBV6-5; D gene unclear. The V and J ends lost 8 bases and 4 bases respectively, with 17 bases between them. CDR1 is MNHEY, CDR2 SVGAGI, per germline. This CDR3 contains 14 residues.

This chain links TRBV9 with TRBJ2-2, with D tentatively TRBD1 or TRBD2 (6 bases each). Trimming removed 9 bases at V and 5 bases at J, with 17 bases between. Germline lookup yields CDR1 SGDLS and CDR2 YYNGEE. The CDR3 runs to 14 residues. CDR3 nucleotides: TGTGCCACTGGTCGAGGGGGGTTAACCGGGGAGCTGTTTTTT. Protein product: CATGRGGLTGELFF.

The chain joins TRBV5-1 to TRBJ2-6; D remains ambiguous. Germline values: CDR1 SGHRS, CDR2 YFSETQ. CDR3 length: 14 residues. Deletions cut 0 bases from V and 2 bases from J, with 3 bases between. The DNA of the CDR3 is TGCGCCAGCAGCTTGGAGGCTGGGGCCAACGTCCTGACTTTC. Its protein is CASSLEAGANVLTF.